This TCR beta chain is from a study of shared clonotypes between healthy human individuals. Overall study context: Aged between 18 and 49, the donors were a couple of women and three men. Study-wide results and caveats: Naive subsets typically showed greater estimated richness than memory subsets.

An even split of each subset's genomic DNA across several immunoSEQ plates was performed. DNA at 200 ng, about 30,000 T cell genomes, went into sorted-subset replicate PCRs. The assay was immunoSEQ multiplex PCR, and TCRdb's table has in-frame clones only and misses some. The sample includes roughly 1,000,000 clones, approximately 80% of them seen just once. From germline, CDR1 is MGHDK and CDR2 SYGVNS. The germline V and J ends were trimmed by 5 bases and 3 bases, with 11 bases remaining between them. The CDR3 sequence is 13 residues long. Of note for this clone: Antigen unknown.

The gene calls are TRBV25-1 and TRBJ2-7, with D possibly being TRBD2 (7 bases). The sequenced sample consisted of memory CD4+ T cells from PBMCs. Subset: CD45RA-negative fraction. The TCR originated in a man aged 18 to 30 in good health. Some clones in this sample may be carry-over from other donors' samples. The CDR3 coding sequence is TGTGCCAGCAGTAGGGGGGGCAGCTACGAGCAGTACTTC. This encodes CASSRGGSYEQYF.